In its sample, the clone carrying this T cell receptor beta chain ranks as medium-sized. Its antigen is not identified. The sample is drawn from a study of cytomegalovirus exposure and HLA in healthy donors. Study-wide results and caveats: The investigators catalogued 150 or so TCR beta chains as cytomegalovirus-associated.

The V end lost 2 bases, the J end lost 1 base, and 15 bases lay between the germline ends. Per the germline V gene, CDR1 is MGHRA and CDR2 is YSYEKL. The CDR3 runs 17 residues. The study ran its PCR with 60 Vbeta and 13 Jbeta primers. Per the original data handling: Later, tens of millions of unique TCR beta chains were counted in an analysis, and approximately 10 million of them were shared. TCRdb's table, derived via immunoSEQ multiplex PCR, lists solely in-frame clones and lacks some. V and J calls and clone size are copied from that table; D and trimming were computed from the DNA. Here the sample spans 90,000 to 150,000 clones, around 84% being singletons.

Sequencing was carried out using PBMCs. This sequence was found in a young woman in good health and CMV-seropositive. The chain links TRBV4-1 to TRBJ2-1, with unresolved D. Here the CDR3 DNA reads TGCGCCAGCAGCCAACAACCCCCCCGGGTATCCTACAATGAGCAGTTCTTC. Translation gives CASSQQPPRVSYNEQFF.